The next 24 T cell receptor beta chains were all read from a single sample in a study of T cells in localized non-small cell lung cancer. The data were produced by immunoSEQ multiplex PCR, yet TCRdb's version contains in-frame clones alone and is incomplete. The sample consists of 1,500 to 2,000 clones, around 28% of them appearing once. This material consisted of normal lung tissue next to the tumor, taken before any cancer treatment. Receptor source: a male donor aged 60 or over with stage II squamous cell lung carcinoma.

This clone was seen only a few times. This chain joins TRBV6-8 and TRBJ1-2; perhaps TRBD1 as D (5 bases). The CDR3 is 14 amino acids. Germline V gene sequence: CDR1 MNHGY, CDR2 SAAAGT. The V end lost 5 bases, the J end lost 0 bases, and 10 bases lay between the germline ends. The CDR3 loop is CASSVQTANYGYTF. The CDR3 DNA follows: TGTGCCAGCAGTGTCCAGACAGCTAACTATGGCTACACCTTC.

A few counts support this clone. CDR3 coding DNA: TGTGCCAGCAGCAGTCCAGGGGGCACTGAAGCTTTCTTT. It specifies CASSSPGGTEAFF. The chain has TRBV28 and TRBJ1-1; the match to TRBD1 covers 7 bases. Germline lookup yields CDR1 MDHEN and CDR2 SYDVKM. The length of the CDR3 is 13 residues. J lost 4 bases, V lost 6 bases, and 5 bases had no gene match.

Sample share makes this clone medium-sized. The chain carries TRBV11-3 and TRBJ2-5, with a possible D match to TRBD2 (6 bases). V was shortened by 5 bases and J by 1 base, with 17 bases between the two germline ends. The germline V gene encodes CDR1 SGHNT and CDR2 YENEEA. The CDR3 contains 16 residues. In DNA form, the CDR3 reads TGTGCCAGCAGCGGGGTGGAGAGCGGGCCCCAAGAGACCCAGTACTTC. Protein sequence: CASSGVESGPQETQYF.

This clone is termed medium-sized. The V and J genes are TRBV11-3 and TRBJ1-6; 9 positions match TRBD1. This CDR3 region has 16 residues. V shed 2 bases, J shed 8 bases, and the junction held 7 bases outside the gene matches. Germline V gene sequence: CDR1 SGHNT, CDR2 YENEEA. CDR3 DNA: TGTGCCAGCAGCTTATATTCAGGGGACAGGGATTCACCCCTCCACTTT. Translating gives CASSLYSGDRDSPLHF. The whole variable domain, remainder taken from reference TRBV11-3 and TRBJ1-6, is EAGVVQSPRYKIIEKKQPVAFWCNPISGHNTLYWYLQNLGQGPELLIRYENEEAVDDSQLPKDRFSAERLKGVDSTLKIQPAELGDSAVYLCASSLYSGDRDSPLHFGNGTRLTVT.

The chain uses TRBV29-1 and TRBJ1-2; D perhaps matches TRBD1 (6 bases). CDR3 length: 12 amino acids. The V end lost 4 bases, the J end lost 8 bases, and 14 bases lay between the germline ends. Germline CDR1 SQVTM, CDR2 ANQGSEA. CDR3: CSVVQGDHGYTF. DNA of the CDR3: TGCAGCGTTGTACAGGGAGATCACGGCTACACCTTC.

This clone is judged large. The chain links TRBV11-3 to TRBJ2-5, with 8 positions matching TRBD1. Looked up from germline, CDR1 is SGHNT and CDR2 is YENEEA. CDR3 length equals 15 residues. Trimming at V came to 3 bases and at J to 6 bases, leaving 9 bases not matched to a gene. The chain's CDR3 is CASSLEGQGRKTQYF. Written as DNA, the CDR3 is TGTGCCAGCAGCTTGGAAGGACAGGGTAGGAAGACCCAGTACTTC. The whole variable domain, filled in from reference TRBV11-3 and TRBJ2-5, reads EAGVVQSPRYKIIEKKQPVAFWCNPISGHNTLYWYLQNLGQGPELLIRYENEEAVDDSQLPKDRFSAERLKGVDSTLKIQPAELGDSAVYLCASSLEGQGRKTQYFGPGTRLLVL.

This clone was seen a handful of times. The J gene is TRBJ2-1, the V gene TRBV19, with 7 bases lining up with TRBD1. This CDR3 has 19 amino acids. V was pared by 4 bases and J by 7 bases, with 22 bases of the junction left unmatched. From germline, CDR1 is LNHDA and CDR2 SQIVND (reference sequence). The CDR3 reads CASSTPRLTGTGSKNEQFF. The CDR3 DNA reads as TGTGCCAGTAGTACGCCAAGACTGACAGGGACCGGTTCGAAGAATGAGCAGTTCTTC.

The V call is TRBV6-8, the J call TRBJ2-2; the match to TRBD1 covers 7 bases. The CDR3 contains 14 residues. Germline CDR1 MNHGY, CDR2 SAAAGT. After removal of 6 bases from V and 7 bases from J, the junction contained 8 bases not matched to a gene. The CDR3 DNA follows: TGTGCCAGCAGCGTACAGGGGTGGGGCGGGGAGCTGTTTTTT. As protein: CASSVQGWGGELFF.

This clone was observed a few times. The chain carries TRBV11-3 and TRBJ1-3, with no clear D. CDR3 length: 14 amino acids. CDR1 and CDR2 (germline): SGHNT, YENEEA. Trimming took off 4 bases at V and 3 bases at J, with 10 bases between the two ends. The CDR3 sequence: CASSSGGIGNTIYF. The CDR3 DNA sequence: TGTGCCAGCAGCTCTGGAGGAATTGGAAACACCATATATTTT. Supplemented by reference TRBV11-3 and TRBJ1-3, the full variable domain reads EAGVVQSPRYKIIEKKQPVAFWCNPISGHNTLYWYLQNLGQGPELLIRYENEEAVDDSQLPKDRFSAERLKGVDSTLKIQPAELGDSAVYLCASSSGGIGNTIYFGEGSWLTVV.

V usage is TRBV6-8 and J usage is TRBJ2-2; D tentatively reads TRBD1 or TRBD2 (5 bases each). Germline values: CDR1 MNHGY, CDR2 SAAAGT. The CDR3 has 14 residues. Trimming pared 2 bases from V and 1 base from J, leaving 5 bases between. The CDR3 region has the DNA TGTGCCAGCAGTTACGGGGGGAACACCGGGGAGCTGTTTTTT. As protein: CASSYGGNTGELFF.

The genes are TRBV29-1 and TRBJ2-1; D is tentatively TRBD1 or TRBD2 (6 bases each). Germline CDR1 reads SQVTM; CDR2 reads ANQGSEA. The CDR3 contains 14 residues. Trimming removed 6 bases at V and 6 bases at J, with 18 bases between. The CDR3 DNA is TGCAGCGTGGGAGCGAGGGGGGCGAGCAATGAGCAGTTCTTC. This gives the protein CSVGARGASNEQFF.

The V gene is TRBV29-1, the J gene TRBJ1-1; D not resolved. Trimming took 4 bases from V and 4 from J, leaving 13 bases between them. Germline V gene data show CDR1 as SQVTM and CDR2 as ANQGSEA. This CDR3 is 13 amino acids long. CDR3: CSVGGRGLTEAFF. CDR3 in DNA: TGCAGCGTTGGGGGTCGGGGTCTCACTGAAGCTTTCTTT. The whole variable domain, filled in from reference TRBV29-1 and TRBJ1-1, reads SAVISQKPSRDICQRGTSLTIQCQVDSQVTMMFWYRQQPGQSLTLIATANQGSEATYESGFVIDKFPISRPNLTFSTLTVSNMSPEDSSIYLCSVGGRGLTEAFFGQGTRLTVV.

The rearrangement joins TRBV29-1 to TRBJ2-3; possible D gene TRBD1, 6 bases. The CDR3 covers 16 residues. Trimming cost V 3 bases and J 3 bases, with 19 bases left between them. The germline gives CDR1 SQVTM, CDR2 ANQGSEA. This CDR3 is CSVDWGSRGSTDTQYF. The CDR3 bases are TGCAGCGTTGACTGGGGTAGCAGGGGATCGACAGATACGCAGTATTTT.

This rearrangement joins TRBV14 to TRBJ2-5, with D possibly TRBD1 on 7 matching bases. Trimming cost V 6 bases and J 1 base, with 15 bases left between them. The CDR3 is 15 residues long. Germline assignment: CDR1 SGHDN and CDR2 FVKESK. The CDR3 reads CASRAWGDSQETQYF. In DNA form, the CDR3 reads TGTGCCAGCAGGGCTTGGGGGGACAGCCAAGAGACCCAGTACTTC.

A few counts support this clone. The chain joins TRBV25-1 to TRBJ1-2, with D possibly matching TRBD1 (5 bases). Germline values: CDR1 MGHDK, CDR2 SYGVNS. The CDR3 is 16 residues long. V shed 5 bases and J shed 6 bases, with 22 bases lying between them. This CDR3 is CASSPRSIGARNGYTF. The CDR3 DNA reads as TGTGCCAGCAGTCCTCGGAGTATAGGGGCGCGGAATGGCTACACCTTC.

CDR3 region: CASSPTTANTGELFF. Written as DNA, the CDR3 is TGTGCCAGCAGCCCGACGACAGCCAACACCGGGGAGCTGTTTTTT. V is TRBV9 and J is TRBJ2-2, with a possible D match to TRBD1 (5 bases). CDR3 size: 15 residues. The V gene's germline CDR1 is SGDLS and CDR2 YYNGEE. V lost 4 bases, J lost 2 bases, and 12 bases lay in between.

The V call is TRBV6-8, the J call TRBJ1-4; D remains unclear. The length of the CDR3 is 15 residues. V lost 5 bases to trimming and J lost 2 bases, with 12 bases between them. From germline, CDR1 is MNHGY and CDR2 SAAAGT. Here the CDR3 DNA reads TGTGCCAGCAGTGGCGGACTGGGGACTAATGAAAAACTGTTTTTT. It specifies CASSGGLGTNEKLFF.

This clone was seen only a few times. V and J are TRBV5-1 and TRBJ1-1; 11 bases line up with TRBD1. V shed 3 bases, J shed 3 bases, and the junction held 1 base outside the gene matches. CDR1 is SGHRS, CDR2 YFSETQ, per germline. The CDR3 is made up of 14 amino acids. CDR3 residues: CASSWTGGDTEAFF. The CDR3 DNA sequence: TGCGCCAGCAGCTGGACAGGGGGCGACACTGAAGCTTTCTTT.

Relative to its sample, this clone is medium-sized (0.01 to 0.1%). The gene calls are TRBV6-8 and TRBJ2-2; D perhaps matches TRBD2 (6 bases). Germline assignment: CDR1 MNHGY and CDR2 SAAAGT. The V end was cut by 5 bases, the J end by 4 bases, with 14 bases between. The CDR3 runs 15 residues. This chain's CDR3 is CASSPGAVGTGELFF. CDR3 DNA: TGTGCCAGCAGTCCGGGAGCCGTGGGCACCGGGGAGCTGTTTTTT.

The V gene is TRBV9, the J gene TRBJ1-4; 9 bases fit TRBD1. Per germline, CDR1 SGDLS and CDR2 YYNGEE. The CDR3 has 15 residues. V trimming: 3 bases; J trimming: 6 bases; junction bases outside the gene matches: 6. The chain's CDR3 is CASSGGQGLYEKLFF. In nucleotides, the CDR3 is TGTGCCAGCAGCGGCGGACAGGGGTTATATGAAAAACTGTTTTTT.

This clone was seen only a few times. The rearrangement joins TRBV6-8 to TRBJ2-7; D call uncertain. V was clipped by 0 bases and J by 1 base, with 7 bases between them. This CDR3 has 14 residues. Germline V CDR1 and CDR2: MNHGY, SAAAGT. CDR3 bases: TGTGCCAGCAGTTACTCAGGCGTTTCCTACGAGCAGTACTTC. Its translation is CASSYSGVSYEQYF.

By sample share, this clone is medium-sized (0.01 to 0.1%). The V gene is TRBV5-1, the J gene TRBJ1-4; D is possibly TRBD1 (5 bases). Trimming took off 0 bases at V and 2 bases at J, with 5 bases between the two ends. The CDR3 is 14 amino acids. Germline values: CDR1 SGHRS, CDR2 YFSETQ. The CDR3 region has the DNA TGCGCCAGCAGCTTGGGGGGGACTAATGAAAAACTGTTTTTT. Its translation: CASSLGGTNEKLFF.

There are a few counts of this clone. The gene calls are TRBV6-8 and TRBJ1-1, with TRBD1 matching over 9 bases. With 6 bases clipped from V and 5 bases from J, the junction kept 7 bases outside the gene matches. Germline V CDR1 and CDR2: MNHGY, SAAAGT. CDR3 size: 14 residues. The CDR3 reads CASSPGQGWTEAFF. The CDR3 region has the DNA TGTGCCAGCAGCCCTGGACAGGGGTGGACTGAAGCTTTCTTT.

By share, this clone ranks as medium-sized. V and J are TRBV9 and TRBJ2-1, with D uncertain. Per germline, CDR1 SGDLS and CDR2 YYNGEE. V was shortened by 4 bases and J by 7 bases, with 12 bases between the two germline ends. The length of the CDR3 is 13 residues. This CDR3 is CASSPSTSNEQFF. The CDR3, as DNA: TGTGCCAGCAGCCCCTCGACCTCTAATGAGCAGTTCTTC.